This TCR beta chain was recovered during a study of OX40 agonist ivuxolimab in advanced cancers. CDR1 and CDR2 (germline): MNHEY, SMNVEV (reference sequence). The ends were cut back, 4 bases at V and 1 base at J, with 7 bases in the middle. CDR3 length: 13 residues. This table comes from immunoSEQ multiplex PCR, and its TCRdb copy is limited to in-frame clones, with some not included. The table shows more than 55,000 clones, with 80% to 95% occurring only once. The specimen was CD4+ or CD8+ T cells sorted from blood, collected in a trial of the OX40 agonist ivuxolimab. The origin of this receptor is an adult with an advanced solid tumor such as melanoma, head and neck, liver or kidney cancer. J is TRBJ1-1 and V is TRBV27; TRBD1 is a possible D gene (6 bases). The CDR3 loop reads CASSWGQNTEAFF. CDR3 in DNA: TGTGCCAGCAGTTGGGGACAGAACACTGAAGCTTTCTTT.